This TCR beta chain came from a study of T cell responses to AZD1222 COVID-19 vaccine (TCRdb year 2021). As for the study more broadly: AZD1222 recipients given second doses at about 4 weeks or at about 12 weeks were pooled, since spike-specific TCR depth and breadth were not found to differ between the two schedules. A total of approximately 240 trial participants underwent TCR sequencing, of whom some 210 received two doses of AZD1222 and some 26 received two doses of the MenACWY control vaccine. Enrollment into the trials was organized by age into subgroups of 18-55, 56-69 and 70-plus years, and those subgroups contained roughly 140, 27 and 60 TCR-sequenced participants, respectively.

The CDR3 regions of human TCRbeta chains were analyzed by immunosequencing. The authors' pipeline ran thus. TCRs in the repertoires were matched against a reference library of SARS-CoV-2-specific TCRs that had been generated with the MIRA antigen-specificity platform. Breadth meant the fraction of unique TCRs that were SARS-CoV-2-associated, whereas depth meant the fraction of total T cells that were SARS-CoV-2-associated. Using the MIRA data, each spike-specific TCR was mapped to the spike region that the TCR reacts to and placed in a CD4 or CD8 class. Log10-transformed breadth and depth values were compared by one-way ANOVA with Sidak's multiple comparisons tests. TCRdb carries this immuneACCESS record with in-frame sequences only. Its versions omit some clonotypes, under half of them owing to an unresolved V gene in the studies checked, with the rest unexplained. V and J calls and clone size are those listed in that table; D and trimming were worked out from the DNA. In all, the sample holds 95,000 to 150,000 clones, and roughly nine tenths of those were seen once. Under 4.5% of the sample is in the top ten clones.

This clone was recorded only once. This clone's antigen is unknown. No base qualities exist here, and no much larger clone lies one base off it. Results and caveats for the whole study, not just this receptor: Participants were mostly white British and included more females than males, and it was suggested by the authors that clonal diversity may have been underestimated. Because no day 14 peak-response samples were available, repertoires were characterized only after the peak T cell response. Epitopes outside the regions mutated in the B.1.351 and B.1.1.7 variants were reportedly recognized by nearly half of the unique spike-specific TCRs. The 56-69-year group was small, and its depth increase did not reach significance, likely because of low power. The vaccine-associated CD4 TCRs covered the entire spike protein, and the dominant responses fell in regions 160-218 and 743-854. After two AZD1222 doses, spike-specific TCR breadth and depth were significantly higher than at day 0 and than in MenACWY recipients. Conclusions about previously exposed vaccinees were limited because only 5 or 6 AZD1222 recipients were SARS-CoV-2 seropositive at baseline.

Inclusive of the bounding cysteine and phenylalanine, the CDR3 is 14 residues long. Only CDR3 DNA remains: 42 bases, in frame from the first base. CDR1 and CDR2, per the germline V gene, are SQVTM and ANQGSEA. The junction carries 12 bases between V and J, which are trimmed by 6 bases and 0 bases respectively. This sample's time point label indicates: baseline before first vaccination. Vaccinee samples were obtained from the UK trials COV001 and COV002, which included a single-blind randomized controlled phase 2/3 trial of AZD1222 (ChAdOx1 nCoV-19) in healthy adults. For TCRbeta chain sequencing, PBMC samples were collected from trial participants at day 0 and at day 28 after the second dose.

The TCR was taken from an adult in good health. The rearranged chain carries TRBV29-1 and TRBJ1-3; the D gene lacks a confident call. The source was peripheral blood, collected on day 0 of AZD1222 vaccination. The CDR3 corresponds to CSVQTGSSGNTIYF. The bases read TGCAGCGTACAGACGGGCAGCTCTGGAAACACCATATATTTT.